The T cell receptor (beta chain) under discussion was sequenced for a study of patients and donors after allogeneic stem cell transplantation. CDR3 length: 15 residues. After removal of 3 bases from V and 5 bases from J, the junction contained 6 bases not matched to a gene. CDR1 and CDR2 (germline): KGHSH, LQKENI. This clonotype was counted ten times or more. TCRdb re-analysed the RT-PCR reads in MiXCR, keeping a single row per CDR3 protein. Of approximately 61,000 distinct CDR3 sequences listed, less than 15% are singletons. Source material: blood, either unsorted or a sorted T cell fraction (not recorded which). The chain carries TRBV18 and TRBJ1-1, with 10 nucleotides matching TRBD1. The TCR comes from a human donor who was either an allogeneic HSCT recipient or a stem cell or donor lymphocyte infusion donor (not recorded which). It is not recorded whose cells these are; they may come from a transplant donor. CDR3 DNA sequence: TGTGCCAGCTCACCTCCCGGGACAGGGGTAACTGAAGCTTTCTTT. Its translation: CASSPPGTGVTEAFF.